This T cell receptor beta chain was identified during a study of technical replicates of blood from a few donors. Produced via immunoSEQ multiplex PCR; TCRdb's table is partial and in-frame only. This repertoire shows under 95,000 clones, about 95% found once; its top ten account for approximately 0.27%. The CDR3 is made up of 16 amino acids. Germline CDR1 GTSNPN, CDR2 SVGIG (reference sequence). Trimming removed 2 bases from V and 1 base from J, with 15 bases in between. This clone has more than one count but fewer than ten. The sequenced material came from T cells isolated from PBMCs. The chain employs TRBV30 and TRBJ1-5, with D possibly matching TRBD1 (5 bases). The sequence derives from a human donor in good health. The CDR3 loop is CAWSTHPGLSNQPQHF. CDR3 DNA sequence: TGTGCCTGGAGTACGCACCCGGGACTGAGCAATCAGCCCCAGCATTTT.